In its sample, the clone carrying this T cell receptor beta chain was seen many times. Its matching antigen is unknown. This entry comes from a study of T cells in Graves' hyperthyroidism and ophthalmopathy. The TCR beta CDR3 regions underwent amplification using RNA transcripts as the source. HTBI primers were the set used in a first-round RT-PCR of the TCR CDR3. TCRdb used MiXCR to reprocess the multiplex PCR reads, holding one entry per CDR3 protein. The sample contains 500,000 to 600,000 distinct CDR3 sequences, under 60% of which appear only once. Study results and caveats: The model identified upcoming ophthalmopathy a median around 6 months ahead of onset.

CDR1 and CDR2 from the germline V gene are SGHRS and YFSETQ. Trimming shortened V by 4 bases and J by 5 bases, and 12 bases separated the two germline ends. CDR3 length: 13 amino acids. Uncontrolled infection, other autoimmune disease, pregnancy and lactation each barred patients from inclusion. Diagnoses were established using clinical symptoms, serum thyroxine and TRAb, thyroid ultrasound and orbital computed tomography. Sequencing used peripheral blood or thyroid tissue (not recorded which). The chain employs TRBV5-1 and TRBJ1-1; D uncertain. This receptor was obtained from an adult woman with Graves' disease, either hyperthyroidism or ophthalmopathy (not recorded which). The CDR3 loop is CASSPGIGTEAFF. The DNA for the CDR3 is TGCGCCAGCAGCCCAGGTATAGGTACTGAAGCTTTCTTT.